This is a list of T cell receptor beta chains from one sample in a study of OX40 agonist ivuxolimab in advanced cancers. Using immunoSEQ multiplex PCR, the repertoire was profiled, and TCRdb retains in-frame clones only, with some absent. This repertoire shows fewer than 85,000 clones, approximately 93% found once; its top ten account for about 2.4%. The specimen comprised CD4+ or CD8+ T cells sorted from blood, sampled in a trial of the OX40 agonist ivuxolimab. The receptors were sampled from an adult with an advanced solid tumor such as melanoma, head and neck, liver or kidney cancer. Each CDR3 is given with its conserved first and last residue. The D gene is left open where the match is weak. Clone size is given for some rows only: seen once, a few or many times, or a class if the clone is expanded.

clone size: NA
D gene: NA
V gene: TRBV18
J gene: TRBJ1-2
CDR3 DNA: TGTGCCAGCTCACCACCGTTAGGTGGCTATGGCTACACCTTC
CDR3 protein: CASSPPLGGYGYTF

clone size: NA
D gene: NA
V gene: TRBV7-9
J gene: TRBJ1-5
CDR3 DNA: TGTGCCAGCAGCTTAGGTGGGGGCCTTAAACTCAATCAGCCCCAGCATTTT
CDR3 protein: CASSLGGGLKLNQPQHF

clone size: NA
D gene: NA
V gene: TRBV4-3
J gene: TRBJ2-7
CDR3 DNA: TGCGCCAGCAGCCCCCAAGAGGTTGGAGGGCCCTACGAGCAGTACTTC
CDR3 protein: CASSPQEVGGPYEQYF

clone size: NA
D gene: NA
V gene: TRBV4-1
J gene: TRBJ2-1
CDR3 DNA: TGCGCCAGCAGCCAGATAGGAGGGGGATTTAATGAGCAGTTCTTC
CDR3 protein: CASSQIGGGFNEQFF

clone size: NA
D gene: NA
V gene: TRBV7-6
J gene: TRBJ2-1
CDR3 DNA: TGTGCCAGCAGCCAGAGGGACAAGCATACTCCCCTGGACTACAATGAGCAGTTCTTC
CDR3 protein: CASSQRDKHTPLDYNEQFF

clone size: NA
D gene: TRBD2
V gene: TRBV7-9
J gene: TRBJ2-1
CDR3 DNA: TGTGCCAGCAGCTTGGGGACTAGCGGGAAGCAGTTCTTC
CDR3 protein: CASSLGTSGKQFF

clone size: NA
D gene: TRBD1
V gene: TRBV5-1
J gene: TRBJ1-1
CDR3 DNA: TGCGCCAGCAGCTCCCGACAGGGGACCCCTGAAGCTTTCTTT
CDR3 protein: CASSSRQGTPEAFF

clone size: NA
D gene: NA
V gene: TRBV18
J gene: TRBJ2-5
CDR3 DNA: TGTGCCAGCTCATCAGACCAGGGGAGGGAGACCCAGTACTTC
CDR3 protein: CASSSDQGRETQYF

clone size: NA
D gene: NA
V gene: TRBV19
J gene: TRBJ2-5
CDR3 DNA: TGTGCCAGTAGGTCGGGAGAGACCCAGTACTTC
CDR3 protein: CASRSGETQYF

clone size: NA
D gene: TRBD1
V gene: TRBV10-3
J gene: TRBJ2-2
CDR3 DNA: TGTGCCATCAGTGAAGGGGGCGACACCGGGGAGCTGTTTTTT
CDR3 protein: CAISEGGDTGELFF

clone size: NA
D gene: NA
V gene: TRBV23-1
J gene: TRBJ2-7
CDR3 DNA: TGCGCCAGCAGTCAATCGGAACCGGACAGCTCCTACGAGCAGTACTTC
CDR3 protein: CASSQSEPDSSYEQYF

clone size: NA
D gene: TRBD1
V gene: TRBV19
J gene: TRBJ1-1
CDR3 DNA: TGTGCCAGCTCGAGGACAGGGGAACGGAGTGGAACTGAAGCTTTCTTT
CDR3 protein: CASSRTGERSGTEAFF

clone size: NA
D gene: TRBD2
V gene: TRBV11-2
J gene: TRBJ2-2
CDR3 DNA: TGTGCCAGCAGGTTTAGCGGGAGGTACACCGGGGAGCTGTTTTTT
CDR3 protein: CASRFSGRYTGELFF

clone size: once
D gene: TRBD1
V gene: TRBV12-5
J gene: TRBJ2-1
CDR3 DNA: TGTGCTAGTGGTTTCGGGGGACAGGGGCGGGGTGAGCAGTTCTTC
CDR3 protein: CASGFGGQGRGEQFF

clone size: NA
D gene: NA
V gene: TRBV4-2
J gene: TRBJ1-2
CDR3 DNA: TGTGCCAGCAGCCAAGGACACGGAGGGATCGGGAAGAATGGCTACACCTTC
CDR3 protein: CASSQGHGGIGKNGYTF

clone size: NA
D gene: NA
V gene: TRBV7-9
J gene: TRBJ2-2
CDR3 DNA: TGTGCCAGCAGCTTAGTCCCCCTCCACCAGAACACCGGGGAGCTGTTTTTT
CDR3 protein: CASSLVPLHQNTGELFF

clone size: NA
D gene: NA
V gene: TRBV11-3
J gene: TRBJ2-1
CDR3 DNA: TGTGCCAGCAGCTTAGGTTCTTACAATGAGCAGTTCTTC
CDR3 protein: CASSLGSYNEQFF

clone size: NA
D gene: TRBD1
V gene: TRBV18
J gene: TRBJ2-7
CDR3 DNA: TGTGCCAGCTCACCTCCTGGACAGGCCTACGAGCAGTACTTC
CDR3 protein: CASSPPGQAYEQYF

clone size: NA
D gene: TRBD1
V gene: TRBV11-3
J gene: TRBJ2-5
CDR3 DNA: TGTGCCAGCAGCTTTAGGGGGAAAAGTTATGGGACAGCCTACTTC
CDR3 protein: CASSFRGKSYGTAYF

clone size: once
D gene: NA
V gene: TRBV4-1
J gene: TRBJ2-7
CDR3 DNA: TGCGCCAGCAGCCAAGTTGGAGACCCCTACGAGCAGTACTTC
CDR3 protein: CASSQVGDPYEQYF

clone size: NA
D gene: NA
V gene: TRBV21-1
J gene: TRBJ1-1
CDR3 DNA: TGTGCCAGCAGCTGGCAGGACAGGGGGCTTATTAGCGCTGAAGCTTTCTTT
CDR3 protein: CASSWQDRGLISAEAFF

clone size: NA
D gene: NA
V gene: TRBV28
J gene: TRBJ1-1
CDR3 DNA: TGTGCCAGCAGTTTACGACAGAACACTGAAGCTTTCTTT
CDR3 protein: CASSLRQNTEAFF

clone size: NA
D gene: TRBD1
V gene: TRBV6-5
J gene: TRBJ2-2
CDR3 DNA: TGTGCCAGCAGTTACGGGACAGGGGCCAACACCGGGGAGCTGTTTTTT
CDR3 protein: CASSYGTGANTGELFF

clone size: once
D gene: TRBD1
V gene: TRBV27
J gene: TRBJ1-1
CDR3 DNA: TGTGCCAGCAGTCAACCGGGACAGGGGGCGCAAACTGAAGCTTTCTTT
CDR3 protein: CASSQPGQGAQTEAFF